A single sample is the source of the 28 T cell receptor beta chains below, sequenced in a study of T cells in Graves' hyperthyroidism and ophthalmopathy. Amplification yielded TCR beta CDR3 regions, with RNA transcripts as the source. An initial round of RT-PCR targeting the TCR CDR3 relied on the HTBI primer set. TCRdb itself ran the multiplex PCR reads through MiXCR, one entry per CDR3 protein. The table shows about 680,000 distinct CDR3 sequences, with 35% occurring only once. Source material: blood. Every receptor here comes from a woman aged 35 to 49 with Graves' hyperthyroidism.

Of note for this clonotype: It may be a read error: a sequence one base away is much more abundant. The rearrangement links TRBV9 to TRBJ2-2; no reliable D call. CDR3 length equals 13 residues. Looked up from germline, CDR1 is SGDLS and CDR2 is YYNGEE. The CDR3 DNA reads TGTGCCAACAGCCCCTCCCACACCGGGGAGCTGTTTTTT. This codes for CANSPSHTGELFF.

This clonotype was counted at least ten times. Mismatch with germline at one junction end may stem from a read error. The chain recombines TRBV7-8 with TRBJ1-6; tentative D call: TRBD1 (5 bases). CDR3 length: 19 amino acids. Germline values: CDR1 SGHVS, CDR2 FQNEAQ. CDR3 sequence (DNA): TGCGCCAGCAGCCAAGAGCGGGGGGACGAAAGCTCCTATAATTCACCCCTCCACTTT. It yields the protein CASSQERGDESSYNSPLHF.

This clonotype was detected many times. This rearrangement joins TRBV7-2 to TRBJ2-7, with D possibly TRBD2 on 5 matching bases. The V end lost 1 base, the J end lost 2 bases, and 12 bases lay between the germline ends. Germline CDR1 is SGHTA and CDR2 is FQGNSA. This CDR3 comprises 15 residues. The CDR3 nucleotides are TGTGCCAGCAGCTTAGTAGGCGGGCCTCCCTACGAGCAGTACTTC. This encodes CASSLVGGPPYEQYF.

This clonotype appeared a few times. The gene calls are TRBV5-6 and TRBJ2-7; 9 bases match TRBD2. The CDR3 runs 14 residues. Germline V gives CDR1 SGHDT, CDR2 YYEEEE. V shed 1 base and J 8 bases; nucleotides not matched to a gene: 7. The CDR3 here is CASSLSRGLAKQYF. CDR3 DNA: TGTGCCAGCAGCTTGTCCAGGGGACTAGCAAAGCAGTACTTC.

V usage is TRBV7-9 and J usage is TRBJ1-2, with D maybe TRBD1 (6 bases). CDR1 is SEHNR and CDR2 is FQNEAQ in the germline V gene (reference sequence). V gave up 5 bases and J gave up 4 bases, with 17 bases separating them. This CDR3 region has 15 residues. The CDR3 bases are TGTGCCAGCAGCCCAGGACGGGGGGCCGGCTATGGCTACACCTTC. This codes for CASSPGRGAGYGYTF.

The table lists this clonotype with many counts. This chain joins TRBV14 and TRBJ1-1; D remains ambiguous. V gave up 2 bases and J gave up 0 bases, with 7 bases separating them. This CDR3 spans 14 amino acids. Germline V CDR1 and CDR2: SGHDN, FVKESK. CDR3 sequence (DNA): TGTGCCAGCAGCCAACAAGGGTTGAACACTGAAGCTTTCTTT. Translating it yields CASSQQGLNTEAFF.

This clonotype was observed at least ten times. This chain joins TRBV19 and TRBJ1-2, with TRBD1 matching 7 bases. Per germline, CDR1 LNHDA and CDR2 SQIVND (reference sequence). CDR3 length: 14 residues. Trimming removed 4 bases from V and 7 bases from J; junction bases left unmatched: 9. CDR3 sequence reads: CASSTITGVVGYTF. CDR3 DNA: TGTGCCAGTAGTACGATCACAGGGGTAGTTGGCTACACCTTC.

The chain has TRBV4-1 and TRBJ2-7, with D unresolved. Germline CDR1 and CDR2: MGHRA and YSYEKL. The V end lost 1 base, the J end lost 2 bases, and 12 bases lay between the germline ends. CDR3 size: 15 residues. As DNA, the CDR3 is TGCGCCAGCAGCCAAGCATTGTACGGTGCCTACGAGCAGTACTTC. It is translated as CASSQALYGAYEQYF.

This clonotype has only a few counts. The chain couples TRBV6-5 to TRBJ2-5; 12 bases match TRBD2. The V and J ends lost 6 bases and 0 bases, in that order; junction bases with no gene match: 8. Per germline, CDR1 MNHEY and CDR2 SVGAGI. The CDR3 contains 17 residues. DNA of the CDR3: TGTGCCAGCAGCCCCCTGACTAGCGGGGGTTACCAAGAGACCCAGTACTTC. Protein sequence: CASSPLTSGGYQETQYF.

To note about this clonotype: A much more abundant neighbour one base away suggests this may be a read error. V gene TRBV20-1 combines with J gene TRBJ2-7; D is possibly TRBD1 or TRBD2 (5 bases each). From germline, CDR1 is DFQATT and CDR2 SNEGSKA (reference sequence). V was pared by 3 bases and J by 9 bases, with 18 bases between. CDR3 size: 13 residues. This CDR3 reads CSASGDGPPLQYF. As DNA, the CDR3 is TGCAGTGCTAGTGGGGACGGGCCGCCGTTGCAGTACTTC.

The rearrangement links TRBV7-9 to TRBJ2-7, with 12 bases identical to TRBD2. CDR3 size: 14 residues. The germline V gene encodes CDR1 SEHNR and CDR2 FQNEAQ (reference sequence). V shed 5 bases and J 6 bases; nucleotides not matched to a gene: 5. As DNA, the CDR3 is TGTGCCAGCAGCCCACCGGGACTAGCGGGCGAGCAGTACTTC. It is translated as CASSPPGLAGEQYF.

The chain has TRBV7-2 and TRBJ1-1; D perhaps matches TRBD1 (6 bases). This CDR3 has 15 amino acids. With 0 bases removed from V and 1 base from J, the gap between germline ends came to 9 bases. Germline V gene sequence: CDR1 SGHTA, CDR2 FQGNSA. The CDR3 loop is CASSLAGGENTEAFF. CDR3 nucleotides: TGTGCCAGCAGCTTAGCAGGGGGAGAGAACACTGAAGCTTTCTTT.

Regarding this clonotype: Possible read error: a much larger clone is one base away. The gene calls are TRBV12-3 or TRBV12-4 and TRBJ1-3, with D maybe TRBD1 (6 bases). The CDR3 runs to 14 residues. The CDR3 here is CASSRTVSGDTIYF. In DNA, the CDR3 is TGTGCCAGCAGTCGGACAGTCTCTGGAGACACCATATATTTT.

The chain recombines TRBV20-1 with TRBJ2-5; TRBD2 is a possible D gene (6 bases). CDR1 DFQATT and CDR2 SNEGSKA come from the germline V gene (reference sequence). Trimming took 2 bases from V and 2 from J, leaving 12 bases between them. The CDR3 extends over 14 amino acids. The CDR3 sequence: CSARKRDFQETQYF. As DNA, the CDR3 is TGCAGTGCTAGAAAACGGGACTTTCAAGAGACCCAGTACTTC.

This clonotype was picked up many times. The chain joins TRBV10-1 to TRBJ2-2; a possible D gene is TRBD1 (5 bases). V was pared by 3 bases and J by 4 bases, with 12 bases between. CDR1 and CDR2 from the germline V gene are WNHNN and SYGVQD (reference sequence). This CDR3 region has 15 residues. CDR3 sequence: CASSDWQGLTGELFF. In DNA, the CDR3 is TGCGCCAGCAGTGACTGGCAGGGTCTCACCGGGGAGCTGTTTTTT.

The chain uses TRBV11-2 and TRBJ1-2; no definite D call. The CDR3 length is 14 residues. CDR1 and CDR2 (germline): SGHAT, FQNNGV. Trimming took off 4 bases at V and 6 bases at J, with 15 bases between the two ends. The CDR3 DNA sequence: TGTGCCAGCAGCTCCGCCATACGCGGCGATGGCTACACCTTC. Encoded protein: CASSSAIRGDGYTF.

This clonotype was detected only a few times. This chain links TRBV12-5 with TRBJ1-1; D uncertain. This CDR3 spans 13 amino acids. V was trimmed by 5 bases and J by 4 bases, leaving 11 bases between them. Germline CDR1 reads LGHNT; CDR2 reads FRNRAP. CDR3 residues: CASGPDQVTEAFF. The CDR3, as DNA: TGTGCTAGTGGTCCTGATCAGGTCACTGAAGCTTTCTTT.

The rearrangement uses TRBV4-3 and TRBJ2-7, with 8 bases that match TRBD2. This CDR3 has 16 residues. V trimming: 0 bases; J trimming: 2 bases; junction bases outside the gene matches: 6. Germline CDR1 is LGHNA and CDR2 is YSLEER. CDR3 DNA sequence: TGCGCCAGCAGCCAAGAATCTACTAGCGGTACCTACGAGCAGTACTTC. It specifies CASSQESTSGTYEQYF.

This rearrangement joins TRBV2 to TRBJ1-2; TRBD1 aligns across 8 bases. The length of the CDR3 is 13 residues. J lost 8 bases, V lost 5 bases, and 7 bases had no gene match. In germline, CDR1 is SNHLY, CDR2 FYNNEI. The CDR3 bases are TGTGCCAGCAGTTCAGGGGGCACCGGGGGCTACACCTTC. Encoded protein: CASSSGGTGGYTF.

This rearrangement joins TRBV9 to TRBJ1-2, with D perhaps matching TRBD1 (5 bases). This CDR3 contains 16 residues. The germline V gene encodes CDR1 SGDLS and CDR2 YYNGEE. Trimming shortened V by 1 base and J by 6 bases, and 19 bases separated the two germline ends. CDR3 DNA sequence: TGTGCCAGCAGCGTACTCGAGGCAGGGAAGAAGGATGGCTACACCTTC. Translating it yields CASSVLEAGKKDGYTF.

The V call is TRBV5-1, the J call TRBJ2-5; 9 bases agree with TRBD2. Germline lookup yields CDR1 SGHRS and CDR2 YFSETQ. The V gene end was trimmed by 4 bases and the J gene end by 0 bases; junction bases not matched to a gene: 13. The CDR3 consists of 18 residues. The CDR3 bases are TGCGCCAGCAGCCCCCGACCCAGCGGGGGGTTGTACCAAGAGACCCAGTACTTC. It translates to CASSPRPSGGLYQETQYF.

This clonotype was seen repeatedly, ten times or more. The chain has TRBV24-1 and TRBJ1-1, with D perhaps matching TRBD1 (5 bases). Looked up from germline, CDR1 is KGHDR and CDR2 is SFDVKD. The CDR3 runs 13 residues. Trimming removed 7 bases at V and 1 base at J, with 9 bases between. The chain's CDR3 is CATSQTGNTEAFF. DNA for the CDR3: TGTGCCACCAGCCAAACAGGGAACACTGAAGCTTTCTTT.

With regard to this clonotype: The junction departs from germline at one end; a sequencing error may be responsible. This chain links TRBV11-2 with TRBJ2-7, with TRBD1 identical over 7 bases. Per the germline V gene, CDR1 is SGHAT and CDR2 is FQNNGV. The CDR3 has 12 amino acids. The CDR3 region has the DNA TGCAGCGCCCGGGACAGTCCTTCTGAGCAGTACTTC. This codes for CSARDSPSEQYF.

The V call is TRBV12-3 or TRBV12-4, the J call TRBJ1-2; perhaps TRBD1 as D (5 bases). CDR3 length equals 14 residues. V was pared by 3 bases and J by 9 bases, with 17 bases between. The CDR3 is CASSLGRVDIRYTF. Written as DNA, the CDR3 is TGTGCCAGCAGTTTGGGCAGGGTGGATATTCGCTACACCTTC.

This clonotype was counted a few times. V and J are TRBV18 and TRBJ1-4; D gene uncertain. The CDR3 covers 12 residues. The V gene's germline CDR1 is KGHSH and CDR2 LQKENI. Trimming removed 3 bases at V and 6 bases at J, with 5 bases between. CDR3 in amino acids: CASSPADEKLFF. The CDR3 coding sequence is TGTGCCAGCTCACCTGCAGATGAAAAACTGTTTTTT.

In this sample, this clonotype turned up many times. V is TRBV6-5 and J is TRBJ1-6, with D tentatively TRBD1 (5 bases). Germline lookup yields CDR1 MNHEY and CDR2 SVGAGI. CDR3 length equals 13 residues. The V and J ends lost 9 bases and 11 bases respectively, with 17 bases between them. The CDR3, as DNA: TGTGCCAGTCTCCGGGACGGAGTTACACCCCTCCACTTT. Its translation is CASLRDGVTPLHF.

In DNA, the CDR3 is TGTGCCAGCACCCGGGGGGCGCGGGGCTACACCTTC. It yields the protein CASTRGARGYTF. The chain couples TRBV2 to TRBJ1-2; TRBD1 might be the D (6 bases). There are 12 residues in the CDR3. Deletions cut 7 bases from V and 8 bases from J, with 14 bases between. Per the germline V gene, CDR1 is SNHLY and CDR2 is FYNNEI.

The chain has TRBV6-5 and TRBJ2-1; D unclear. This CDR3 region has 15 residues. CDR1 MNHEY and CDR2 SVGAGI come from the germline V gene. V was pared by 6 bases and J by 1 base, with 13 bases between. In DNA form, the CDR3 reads TGTGCCAGCAGCTTAATAGGGCCTTCCTACAATGAGCAGTTCTTC. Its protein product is CASSLIGPSYNEQFF.